This T cell receptor beta chain originates from a study of cytomegalovirus exposure and HLA in healthy donors. Vbeta (60) and Jbeta (13) primers were used in the PCR. Here immunoSEQ multiplex PCR was the method, and the copy in TCRdb shows in-frame clones only, minus some. The table lists about 20,000 clones. CDR1 is SGHRS and CDR2 is YFSETQ in the germline V gene. This CDR3 comprises 13 residues. Trimming took 5 bases from V and 6 from J, leaving 15 bases between them. Specimen: PBMCs. The receptor was isolated from a man aged 60 to 75 in good health and CMV-seropositive. V gene TRBV5-1 combines with J gene TRBJ2-7; D unresolved. The CDR3, as DNA: TGCGCCAGCAGTCCACCGTCCTTCGGCGAGCAGTACTTC. Protein sequence: CASSPPSFGEQYF.